This is a list of T cell receptor beta chains from one sample in a study of control samples from healthy donors and cancer patients. Produced via immunoSEQ multiplex PCR; TCRdb's table is partial and in-frame only. This table holds 150,000 to 180,000 clones, over 85% found once. The sample taken for sequencing was blood. These receptors all come from a man between 35 and 55 years old in good health. Both conserved end residues are part of each CDR3. A D gene is named only where the DNA matches it firmly. A clone size is listed for some rows: how often the clone was seen (once, few, many), or a class if it is expanded.

clone size	J gene	CDR3 length	D gene	V gene	CDR3 DNA	CDR3 protein
once	TRBJ1-2	14	.	TRBV19	TGTGCCAGTAGCGCCCGGGACATCGACTATGGCTACACCTTC	CASSARDIDYGYTF
.	TRBJ2-1	16	TRBD2	TRBV4-2	TGTGCCAGCAGCCCAACGGGACTAGCGGGGCCCAATGAGCAGTTCTTC	CASSPTGLAGPNEQFF
once	TRBJ2-6	18	.	TRBV25-1	TGTGCCAGCAGTGAATTACGGCAGCTTGGCTCTGGGGCCAACGTCCTGACTTTC	CASSELRQLGSGANVLTF
.	TRBJ2-2	16	TRBD2	TRBV15	TGTGCCACCAGCAGATATAGCGGGAGGAACACCGGGGAGCTGTTTTTT	CATSRYSGRNTGELFF
.	TRBJ2-1	13	.	TRBV29-1	TGCAGCGTTGACAGGGGCGACTACAATGAGCAGTTCTTC	CSVDRGDYNEQFF
.	TRBJ2-5	13	.	TRBV7-9	TGTGCCAGCAGCTTAACGGGTAAAGAGACCCAGTACTTC	CASSLTGKETQYF
.	TRBJ2-6	16	.	TRBV14	TGTGCCAGCAGCCAAAGGTTGGGGGCTGGGGCCAACGTCCTGACTTTC	CASSQRLGAGANVLTF
once	TRBJ1-1	14	TRBD1	TRBV13	TGTGCCAGCAGATCTCCACAGGGGAGCACTGGGGCTTTCTTT	CASRSPQGSTGAFF
.	TRBJ2-3	14	TRBD1	TRBV11-2	TGTGCCAGCAGCTCGGACAGGGGCACAGATACGCAGTATTTT	CASSSDRGTDTQYF
once	TRBJ2-1	17	TRBD2	TRBV30	TGTGCCTGGAGTGATCTAGCGGGGGTTGCTTCCTACAATGAGCAGTTCTTC	CAWSDLAGVASYNEQFF
.	TRBJ2-1	14	.	TRBV5-1	TGCGCCAGCAGCCGGCGCACAGGATACAATGAGCAGTTCTTC	CASSRRTGYNEQFF
.	TRBJ1-2	15	.	TRBV6-5	TGTGCCAGCAGACCCCCGGGGGGCGCAATAAAGGGCTACACCTTC	CASRPPGGAIKGYTF
.	TRBJ1-5	12	.	TRBV19	TGTGCCAGTAATGGGGGGTGGCAGCCCCAGCATTTT	CASNGGWQPQHF
once	TRBJ1-4	14	TRBD1	TRBV6-5	TGTGCCAGCAGCCCGGGACAGAATAATGAAAAACTGTTTTTT	CASSPGQNNEKLFF
.	TRBJ1-4	14	.	TRBV15	TGTGCCACCAGCAGCGCGGGATTACCTGAAAAACTGTTTTTT	CATSSAGLPEKLFF
once	TRBJ2-2	12	.	TRBV9	TGTGCCAGCAGCTTGAACACCGGGGAGCTGTTTTTT	CASSLNTGELFF
.	TRBJ2-2	16	TRBD2	TRBV14	TGTGCCAGCAGCCCCCGTAGCGGGGGGGGTCCCGGGGAGCTGTTTTTT	CASSPRSGGGPGELFF
.	TRBJ2-7	14	.	TRBV2	TGTGCCAGCAGAGCGCAGGGTTCGGTTTACGAGCAGTACTTC	CASRAQGSVYEQYF
.	TRBJ2-3	14	.	TRBV28	TGTGCCAGCAGCCCAGTCAGTCTCACAGATACGCAGTATTTT	CASSPVSLTDTQYF
.	TRBJ1-6	17	TRBD1	TRBV7-9	TGTGCCAGCAGACGACGTACGGCAGGGGCAGGGGGTTCACCCCTCCACTTT	CASRRRTAGAGGSPLHF
.	TRBJ1-1	21	TRBD1	TRBV30	TGTGCCTGGAGAAGGGGTACCGGGACAGGGGGCTCCACCCTCATGAACACTGAAGCTTTCTTT	CAWRRGTGTGGSTLMNTEAFF
.	TRBJ2-7	15	TRBD1	TRBV6-2/TRBV6-3	TGTGCCAGCACCCCACGGGACAGGATTTCCTACGAGCAGTACTTC	CASTPRDRISYEQYF
.	TRBJ1-4	13	.	TRBV7-9	TGTGCCAGCAGCTTACCAACTAATGAAAAACTGTTTTTT	CASSLPTNEKLFF
once	TRBJ1-1	14	.	TRBV2	TGTGCCAGCACCGGGACCCTTTCCGATACTGAAGCTTTCTTT	CASTGTLSDTEAFF
.	TRBJ1-2	13	.	TRBV30	TGTGCCTGGAGGGGCAGCAATAACTATGGCTACACCTTC	CAWRGSNNYGYTF
.	TRBJ2-1	19	TRBD1	TRBV5-6	TGTGCCAGCAGCCACGGATTTTCCACAGGGGGCCTTTCCTACAATGAGCAGTTCTTC	CASSHGFSTGGLSYNEQFF
.	TRBJ2-1	13	.	TRBV5-5	TGTGCCAGCAATATGGGAGCCTACAATGAGCAGTTCTTC	CASNMGAYNEQFF
.	TRBJ2-4	16	TRBD2	TRBV3-1/TRBV3-2	TGTGCCAGCAGCCGAACTAGCGGGGGGCCCAAGGACATTCAGTACTTC	CASSRTSGGPKDIQYF
few	TRBJ1-1	15	.	TRBV11-2	TGTGCCAGCAGCTTAGCATTGGGAGGACACACTGAAGCTTTCTTT	CASSLALGGHTEAFF
.	TRBJ1-5	14	.	TRBV6-5	TGTGCCAGCAGCACATGGGGGGGCAATCAGCCCCAGCATTTT	CASSTWGGNQPQHF
few	TRBJ2-7	15	.	TRBV6-1	TGTGCCAGCAGTGAAGCGCCGGCAGGGGTGTACGAGCAGTACTTC	CASSEAPAGVYEQYF
.	TRBJ1-1	12	TRBD1	TRBV3-1/TRBV3-2	TGTGCCAGCAGTCACAGGGGGCGCGAAGCTTTCTTT	CASSHRGREAFF
.	TRBJ1-6	14	.	TRBV9	TGTGCCAGCAGCCCGGGACGGACAAATTCACCCCTCCACTTT	CASSPGRTNSPLHF
once	TRBJ1-1	11	.	TRBV11-2	TGTGCCAGCAGCTTAAATCGGGGAGCTTTCTTT	CASSLNRGAFF
.	TRBJ2-7	14	TRBD1	TRBV19	TGTGCCAGTAGTATAGATGGGACAGGGGGGAAGCAGTACTTC	CASSIDGTGGKQYF
.	TRBJ2-1	11	.	TRBV5-6	TGTGCCAGCAGCTTTGGACCAGAGCAGTTCTTC	CASSFGPEQFF